This T cell receptor (beta chain) was identified during a study of shared clonotypes between healthy human individuals. V was pared by 2 bases and J by 0 bases, with 23 bases between. CDR1 and CDR2 from the germline V gene are MNHEY and SMNVEV (reference sequence). The CDR3 contains 20 residues. Researchers ran the assay at a deep level. The assay was immunoSEQ multiplex PCR, and TCRdb's table has in-frame clones only and misses some. The sample has some 2,500,000 clones, roughly 92% seen once. The count of this clone is one. What was sequenced was naive CD4+ T cells from PBMCs. The subset was: CD45RA+ positively selected. The genes are TRBV27 and TRBJ2-1; D unresolved. The TCR was taken from a man aged 18 to 30 in good health. Some clones in this sample may be carry-over from other donors' samples. CDR3 sequence (DNA): TGTGCCAGCAGTTTAGGTAGGTGGAGAGTCTCCCGGAGCTCCTACAATGAGCAGTTCTTC. It specifies CASSLGRWRVSRSSYNEQFF.